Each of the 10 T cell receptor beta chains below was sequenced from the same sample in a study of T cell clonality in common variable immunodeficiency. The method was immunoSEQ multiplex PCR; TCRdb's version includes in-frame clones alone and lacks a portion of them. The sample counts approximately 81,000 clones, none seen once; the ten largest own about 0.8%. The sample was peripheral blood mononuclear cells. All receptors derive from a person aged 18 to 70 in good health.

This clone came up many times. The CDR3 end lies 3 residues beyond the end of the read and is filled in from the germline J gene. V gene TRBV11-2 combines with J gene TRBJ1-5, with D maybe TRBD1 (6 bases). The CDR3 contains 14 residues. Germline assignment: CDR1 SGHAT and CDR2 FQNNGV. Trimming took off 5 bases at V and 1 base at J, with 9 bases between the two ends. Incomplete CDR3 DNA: TGTGCCAGCAGCCATACAGGGAGCAATCAGCCC. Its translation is CASSHTGSNQP. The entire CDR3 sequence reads CASSHTGSNQPQHF.

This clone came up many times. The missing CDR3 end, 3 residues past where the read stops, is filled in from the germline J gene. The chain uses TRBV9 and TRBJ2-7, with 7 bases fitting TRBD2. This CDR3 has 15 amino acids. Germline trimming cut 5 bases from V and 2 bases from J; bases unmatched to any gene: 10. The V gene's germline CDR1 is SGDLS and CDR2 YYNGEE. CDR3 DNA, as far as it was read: TGTGCCAGCAGTGCCGGAGGCGGGAGTCCCTACGAG. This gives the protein CASSAGGGSPYE. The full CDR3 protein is CASSAGGGSPYEQYF. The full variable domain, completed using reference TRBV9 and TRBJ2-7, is DSGVTQTPKHLITATGQRVTLRCSPRSGDLSVYWYQQSLDQGLQFLIQYYNGEERAKGNILERFSAQQFPDLHSELNLSSLELGDSALYFCASSAGGGSPYEQYFGPGTRLTVT.

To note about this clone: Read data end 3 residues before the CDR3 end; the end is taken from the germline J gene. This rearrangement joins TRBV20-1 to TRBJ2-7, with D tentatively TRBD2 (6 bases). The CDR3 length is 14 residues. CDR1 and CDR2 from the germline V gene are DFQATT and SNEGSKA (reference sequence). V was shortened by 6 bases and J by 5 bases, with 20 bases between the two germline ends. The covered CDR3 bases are TGCAGTGCCATAAAGGTGGGACTTCGAAACGAG. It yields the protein CSAIKVGLRNE. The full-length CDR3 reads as CSAIKVGLRNEQYF.

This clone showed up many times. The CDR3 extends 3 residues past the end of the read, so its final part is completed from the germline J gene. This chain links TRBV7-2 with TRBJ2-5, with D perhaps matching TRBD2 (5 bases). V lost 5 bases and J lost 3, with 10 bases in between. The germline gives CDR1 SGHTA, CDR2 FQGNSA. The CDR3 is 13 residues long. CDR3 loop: CASSRAAEETQYF. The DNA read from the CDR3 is TGTGCCAGCAGCAGGGCAGCGGAAGAGACC.

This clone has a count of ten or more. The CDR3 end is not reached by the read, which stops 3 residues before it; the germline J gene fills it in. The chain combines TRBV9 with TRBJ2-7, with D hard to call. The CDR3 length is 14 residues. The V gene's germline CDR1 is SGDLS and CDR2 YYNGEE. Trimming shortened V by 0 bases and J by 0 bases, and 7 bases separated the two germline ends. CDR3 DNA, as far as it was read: TGTGCCAGCAGCGTAGAGGGTGTCTCCTACGAG. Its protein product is CASSVEGVSYE. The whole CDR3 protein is CASSVEGVSYEQYF.

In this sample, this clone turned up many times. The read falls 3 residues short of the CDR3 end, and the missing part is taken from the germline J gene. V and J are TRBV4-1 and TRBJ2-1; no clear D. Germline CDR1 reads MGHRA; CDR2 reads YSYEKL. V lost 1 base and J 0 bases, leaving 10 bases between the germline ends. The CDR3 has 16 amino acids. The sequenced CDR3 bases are TGCGCCAGCAGCCAAGGAGGTGGCCTCTCCTACAATGAG. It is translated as CASSQGGGLSYNE. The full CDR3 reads CASSQGGGLSYNEQFF.

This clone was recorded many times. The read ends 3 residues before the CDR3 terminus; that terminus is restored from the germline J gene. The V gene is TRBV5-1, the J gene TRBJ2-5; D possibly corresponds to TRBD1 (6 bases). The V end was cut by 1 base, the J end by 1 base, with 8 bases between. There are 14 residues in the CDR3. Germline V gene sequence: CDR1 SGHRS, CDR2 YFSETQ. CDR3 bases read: TGCGCCAGCAGCTTGAGGACAGCCCAAGAGACC. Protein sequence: CASSLRTAQET. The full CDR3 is CASSLRTAQETQYF.

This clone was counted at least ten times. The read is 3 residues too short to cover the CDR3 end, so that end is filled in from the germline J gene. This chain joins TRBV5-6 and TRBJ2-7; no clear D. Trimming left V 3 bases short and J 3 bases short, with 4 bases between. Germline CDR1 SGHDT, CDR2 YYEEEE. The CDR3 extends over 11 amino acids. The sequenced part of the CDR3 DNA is TGTGCCAGCAGCTCTATCTACGAG. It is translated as CASSSIYE. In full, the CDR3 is CASSSIYEQYF.

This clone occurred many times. The CDR3 bases that were read are TGTGCCAGCAGCTTAGTTTGGGCAGAACAAGAGACC. It codes for CASSLVWAEQET. The whole CDR3 protein reads CASSLVWAEQETQYF. The chain is built from TRBV11-2 and TRBJ2-5; D unresolved. The CDR3 end falls 3 residues outside the read, so it is completed with the germline J gene. From germline, CDR1 is SGHAT and CDR2 FQNNGV. The CDR3 totals 15 residues. V lost 1 base to trimming and J lost 2 bases, with 11 bases between them.

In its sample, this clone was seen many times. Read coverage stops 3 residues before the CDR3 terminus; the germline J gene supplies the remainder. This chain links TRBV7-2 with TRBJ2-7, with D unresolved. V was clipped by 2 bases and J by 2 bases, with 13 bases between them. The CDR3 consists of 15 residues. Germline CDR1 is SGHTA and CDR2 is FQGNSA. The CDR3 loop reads CASSLLKGTPYEQYF. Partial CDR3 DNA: TGTGCCAGCAGCTTATTGAAGGGCACCCCCTACGAG.